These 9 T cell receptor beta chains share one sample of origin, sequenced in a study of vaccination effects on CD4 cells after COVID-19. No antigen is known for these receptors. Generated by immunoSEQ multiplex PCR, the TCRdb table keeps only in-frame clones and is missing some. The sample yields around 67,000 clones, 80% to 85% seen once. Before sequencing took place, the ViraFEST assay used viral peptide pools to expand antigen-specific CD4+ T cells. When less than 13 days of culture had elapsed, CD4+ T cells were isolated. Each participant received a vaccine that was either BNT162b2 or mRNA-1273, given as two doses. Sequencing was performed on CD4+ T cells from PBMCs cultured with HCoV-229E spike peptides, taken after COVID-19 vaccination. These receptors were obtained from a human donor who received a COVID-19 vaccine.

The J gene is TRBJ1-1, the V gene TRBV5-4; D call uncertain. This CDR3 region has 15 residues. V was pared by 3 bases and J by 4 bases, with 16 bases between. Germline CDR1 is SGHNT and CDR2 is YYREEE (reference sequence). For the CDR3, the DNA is TGTGCCAGCAGCTCGATCGACCTTGCTGCCACTGAAGCTTTCTTT. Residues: CASSSIDLAATEAFF.

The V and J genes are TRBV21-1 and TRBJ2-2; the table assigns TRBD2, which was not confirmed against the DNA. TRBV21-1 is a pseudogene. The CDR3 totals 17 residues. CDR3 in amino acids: CARTGTSGGGNTGELFF. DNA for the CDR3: TGTGCCAGAACCGGGACTAGCGGGGGGGGGAACACCGGGGAGCTGTTTTTT.

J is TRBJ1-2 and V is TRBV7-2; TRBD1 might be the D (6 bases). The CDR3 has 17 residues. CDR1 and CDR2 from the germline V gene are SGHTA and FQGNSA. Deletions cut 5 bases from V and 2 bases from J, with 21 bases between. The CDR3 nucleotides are TGTGCCAGCAGCCAGACGCAGTGGTCGCAGGGGAACTATGGCTACACCTTC. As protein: CASSQTQWSQGNYGYTF.

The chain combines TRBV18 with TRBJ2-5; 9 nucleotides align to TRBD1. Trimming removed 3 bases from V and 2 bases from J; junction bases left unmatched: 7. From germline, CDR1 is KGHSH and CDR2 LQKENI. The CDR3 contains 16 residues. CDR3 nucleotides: TGTGCCAGCTCACCGACCGGGACAGGGCAACAAGAGACCCAGTACTTC. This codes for CASSPTGTGQQETQYF.

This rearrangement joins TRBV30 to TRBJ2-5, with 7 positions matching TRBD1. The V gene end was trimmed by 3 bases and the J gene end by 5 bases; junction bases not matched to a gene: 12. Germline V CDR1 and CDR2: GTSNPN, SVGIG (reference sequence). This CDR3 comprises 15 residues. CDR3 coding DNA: TGTGCCTGGAGAGACAACAGGGGACGATGGGAGACCCAGTACTTC. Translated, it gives CAWRDNRGRWETQYF. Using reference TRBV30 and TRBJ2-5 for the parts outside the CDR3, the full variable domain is SQTIHQWPATLVQPVGSPLSLECTVEGTSNPNLYWYRQAAGRGLQLLFYSVGIGQISSEVPQNLSASRPQDRQFILSSKKLLLSDSGFYLCAWRDNRGRWETQYFGPGTRLLVL.

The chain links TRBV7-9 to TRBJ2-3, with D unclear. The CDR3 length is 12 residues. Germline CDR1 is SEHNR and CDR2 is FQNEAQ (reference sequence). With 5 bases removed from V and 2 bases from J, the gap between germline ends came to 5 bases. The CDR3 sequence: CASSPYTDTQYF. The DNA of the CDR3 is TGTGCCAGCAGCCCCTACACAGATACGCAGTATTTT.

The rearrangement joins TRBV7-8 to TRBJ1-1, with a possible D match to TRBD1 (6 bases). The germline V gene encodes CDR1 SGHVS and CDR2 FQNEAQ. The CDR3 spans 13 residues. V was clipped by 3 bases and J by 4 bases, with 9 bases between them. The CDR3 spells CASSLTGVTEAFF. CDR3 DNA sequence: TGTGCCAGCAGCTTGACAGGAGTCACTGAAGCTTTCTTT.

CDR3 residues: CASSLGQGSGEQYV. CDR3 coding DNA: TGTGCCAGCAGCTTGGGTCAGGGTTCAGGCGAGCAGTACGTC. The gene calls are TRBV5-5 and TRBJ2-7; possible D gene TRBD1, 5 bases. Germline loops: CDR1 SGHKS, CDR2 YYEKEE (reference sequence). V lost 0 bases and J lost 6, with 13 bases in between. The CDR3 contains 14 residues.

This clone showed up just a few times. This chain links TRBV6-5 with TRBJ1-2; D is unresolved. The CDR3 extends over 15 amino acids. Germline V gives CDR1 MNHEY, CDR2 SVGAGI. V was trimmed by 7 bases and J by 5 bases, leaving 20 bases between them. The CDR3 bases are TGTGCCAGCACTCAGGCCCGGGCCGGAGCGTATGGCTACACCTTC. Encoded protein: CASTQARAGAYGYTF.